The 14 T cell receptor beta chains listed next were all sequenced from one sample in a study of STAT3 mutations in large granular lymphocyte leukemia. Study results and limitations: In T-cell large granular lymphocyte leukemia, about half of patients showed multiple immunodominant subclonotypes.

Measured with immunoSEQ multiplex PCR; TCRdb has only the in-frame clones, and not every one. The table includes several thousand clones, 75% detected once. These TCRs are of unknown antigen specificity. Input material: peripheral blood mononuclear cells. These TCRs come from a woman aged 40 to 50 with T-cell large granular lymphocyte leukemia. Some clones in this sample may be carry-over from other donors' samples.

About this clone itself: A clone one base away is much larger, so this may be a read error. V is TRBV25-1 and J is TRBJ2-7, with D tentatively TRBD1 (6 bases). Looked up from germline, CDR1 is MGHDK and CDR2 is SYGVNS. The CDR3 contains 13 residues. V lost 2 bases to trimming and J lost 5 bases, with 10 bases between them. CDR3 DNA sequence: TGTGCCAGCAGTGAACCCAACAGGGACGAGCAGTACGTC. Protein product: CASSEPNRDEQYV.

The V gene is TRBV30, the J gene TRBJ2-7; D is ambiguous. This CDR3 contains 14 residues. The V and J ends lost 0 bases and 2 bases respectively, with 11 bases between them. Germline V gene lookup returns CDR1 GTSNPN and CDR2 SVGIG (reference sequence). CDR3 coding DNA: TGTGCCTGGAGTGTACAGCGCTCTACCTACGAGCAGTACTTC. Encoded protein: CAWSVQRSTYEQYF.

V gene TRBV30 combines with J gene TRBJ2-3; tentatively, D is TRBD1 or TRBD2 (6 bases each). Trimming removed 0 bases from V and 7 bases from J, with 14 bases in between. CDR3 length: 14 residues. Per the germline V gene, CDR1 is GTSNPN and CDR2 is SVGIG (reference sequence). CDR3: CAWSVPLRGHTQYF. CDR3 DNA: TGTGCCTGGAGTGTACCCCTCCGGGGGCATACGCAGTATTTT.

The V gene is TRBV29-1, the J gene TRBJ1-1, with no clear D. Germline CDR1 reads SQVTM; CDR2 reads ANQGSEA. The V gene lost 7 bases and the J gene lost 2 bases, with 8 bases spanning the gap. The CDR3 sequence is 11 residues long. The chain's CDR3 is CSAELNTEAFF. The CDR3 DNA is TGCAGCGCCGAACTAAACACTGAAGCTTTCTTT.

This chain joins TRBV4-2 and TRBJ2-5, with no clear D. Trimming shortened V by 1 base and J by 5 bases, and 8 bases separated the two germline ends. The CDR3 spans 13 residues. Germline CDR1 LGHNA, CDR2 YNFKEQ. The CDR3 bases are TGTGCCAGCAGCCAAGGTCACTGGGAGACCCAGTACTTC. It specifies CASSQGHWETQYF.

The chain links TRBV7-9 to TRBJ2-7; 10 positions agree with TRBD1. The V segment lost 6 bases and the J segment 5 bases; nucleotides outside the gene matches: 4. This CDR3 has 13 amino acids. The germline CDR1 and CDR2 sequences are SEHNR and FQNEAQ (reference sequence). The CDR3 DNA is TGTGCCAGCAGTACCGGGACAGGGGACGAGCAGTACTTC. This encodes CASSTGTGDEQYF. The variable domain in full, with the rest retrieved from reference TRBV7-9 and TRBJ2-7, is DTGVSQNPRHKITKRGQNVTFRCDPISEHNRLYWYRQTLGQGPEFLTYFQNEAQLEKSRLLSDRFSAERPKGSFSTLEIQRTEQGDSAMYLCASSTGTGDEQYFGPGTRLTVT.

The J gene is TRBJ2-7, the V gene TRBV6-5, with D possibly being TRBD1 (5 bases). Trimming removed 4 bases at V and 4 bases at J, with 17 bases between. Germline V lookup: CDR1 MNHEY, CDR2 SVGAGI. The CDR3 totals 15 residues. This CDR3 is CASSLGPMGLYEQYF. The CDR3 DNA sequence: TGTGCCAGCAGTTTGGGGCCAATGGGGCTGTACGAGCAGTACTTC.

The chain couples TRBV4-2 to TRBJ1-2, with 10 bases aligning to TRBD1. The CDR3 length is 14 residues. Germline V gene sequence: CDR1 LGHNA, CDR2 YNFKEQ. V was pared by 4 bases and J by 4 bases, with 3 bases of the junction left unmatched. The CDR3 protein is CASSRDRGSYGYTF. The CDR3 coding sequence is TGTGCCAGCAGCCGGGACAGGGGTTCCTATGGCTACACCTTC.

The genes are TRBV5-1 and TRBJ1-5; 7 nucleotides line up with TRBD1. V was pared by 4 bases and J by 2 bases, with 6 bases of the junction left unmatched. CDR3 length: 15 amino acids. Germline values: CDR1 SGHRS, CDR2 YFSETQ. CDR3 bases: TGCGCCAGCAGCGAGGGGGCGGTGGGCAATCAGCCCCAGCATTTT. Translating it yields CASSEGAVGNQPQHF.

This clone was picked up a small number of times. This chain joins TRBV29-1 and TRBJ2-5, with D possibly TRBD1 on 5 matching bases. Germline V gives CDR1 SQVTM, CDR2 ANQGSEA. V gave up 3 bases and J gave up 5 bases, with 16 bases separating them. The CDR3 contains 14 residues. The CDR3 here is CSVDGLGVGETQYF. In nucleotides, the CDR3 is TGCAGCGTTGATGGGTTAGGGGTCGGGGAGACCCAGTACTTC.

This clone was counted between two and nine times. The V call is TRBV5-1, the J call TRBJ1-1, with 7 nucleotides matching TRBD1. This CDR3 is built from 14 residues. With 5 bases clipped from V and 5 bases from J, the junction kept 9 bases outside the gene matches. The germline CDR1 and CDR2 sequences are SGHRS and YFSETQ. In DNA, the CDR3 is TGCGCCAGCAGTGGAGGGGGCTTTGTGACTGAAGCTTTCTTT. It codes for CASSGGGFVTEAFF.

CDR3 nucleotide sequence: TGTGCCAGCAGCTTAGTACTGGGGCAGGGTTCACCCCTCCACTTT. Translation: CASSLVLGQGSPLHF. The J gene is TRBJ1-6, the V gene TRBV7-9; D perhaps matches TRBD1 (5 bases). This CDR3 has 15 amino acids. V gave up 1 base and J gave up 9 bases, with 13 bases separating them. Germline lookup yields CDR1 SEHNR and CDR2 FQNEAQ (reference sequence).

The chain recombines TRBV29-1 with TRBJ1-1; 7 nucleotides agree with TRBD1. CDR1 is SQVTM and CDR2 is ANQGSEA in the germline V gene. The V segment lost 6 bases and the J segment 0 bases; nucleotides outside the gene matches: 7. This CDR3 has 14 amino acids. This chain's CDR3 is CSVAKQGMNTEAFF. Here the CDR3 DNA reads TGCAGCGTAGCAAAACAGGGGATGAACACTGAAGCTTTCTTT.

The rearrangement links TRBV6-5 to TRBJ1-5; D is ambiguous. Between the trimmed V and J ends, which lost 2 bases and 4 bases, there was a span of 9 bases. The length of the CDR3 is 14 residues. CDR1 MNHEY and CDR2 SVGAGI come from the germline V gene. The CDR3 protein is CASSYKDGNQPQHF. CDR3 nucleotides: TGTGCCAGCAGTTACAAGGACGGGAATCAGCCCCAGCATTTT.